In this sample, the clone carrying this T cell receptor (beta chain) turned up a few times. This CDR3 comprises 14 residues. V shed 5 bases, J shed 7 bases, and the junction held 3 bases outside the gene matches. Germline V lookup: CDR1 SGHTA, CDR2 FQGTGA. Assay: immunoSEQ multiplex PCR; the TCRdb copy retains only in-frame clones and omits some. The sample includes 54,000 or so clones, just under 80% seen only once; the top ten take 13%. The sample comes from a study of T cells in tumors after PD-1 blockade. Overall study: Treatment was either pembrolizumab 200 mg every 3 weeks or cemiplimab 350 mg every 2 weeks. During anti-PD-1 treatment, some patients continued daily vismodegib 150 mg.

The clonotype comes from a human donor with basal cell carcinoma. The sequenced sample was PBMCs, obtained before anti-PD-1 treatment. This chain joins TRBV7-3 and TRBJ1-6, with 9 bases lining up with TRBD1. CDR3 region: CASSRGTGNSPLHF. CDR3 nucleotide sequence: TGTGCCAGCAGCCGCGGGACAGGGAATTCACCCCTCCACTTT.